This T cell receptor beta chain was sequenced for a study of blood T cell repertoires in COVID-19. For the study at large: Samples came from the United States, Italy and Spain, spanning acute and convalescent COVID-19. From T cells, B-cell-depleted T cells, or PBMCs came the material, which was cDNA or gDNA.

Germline CDR1 and CDR2: SGHTA and FQGNSA. This CDR3 region has 17 residues. J lost 1 base, V lost 4 bases, and 7 bases had no gene match. In the source study's methods: Estimation of nucleated cell counts relied on the amplification of reference gene primers. Data came from immunoSEQ multiplex PCR; TCRdb stores just in-frame clones and leaves some out. V, J and clone size are taken as reported in that table, and D and trimming were inferred from the DNA itself. The table lists over 200,000 clones, about 90% of them singletons. Sequenced sample: peripheral blood. The rearrangement uses TRBV7-2 and TRBJ2-7, with 13 bases lining up with TRBD2. This TCR was recovered from a man aged 18 to 29 with active or convalescent COVID-19. CDR3: CASSSPGLAGRSYEQYF. For the CDR3, the DNA is TGTGCCAGCAGCTCGCCGGGACTAGCGGGGAGATCCTACGAGCAGTACTTC.